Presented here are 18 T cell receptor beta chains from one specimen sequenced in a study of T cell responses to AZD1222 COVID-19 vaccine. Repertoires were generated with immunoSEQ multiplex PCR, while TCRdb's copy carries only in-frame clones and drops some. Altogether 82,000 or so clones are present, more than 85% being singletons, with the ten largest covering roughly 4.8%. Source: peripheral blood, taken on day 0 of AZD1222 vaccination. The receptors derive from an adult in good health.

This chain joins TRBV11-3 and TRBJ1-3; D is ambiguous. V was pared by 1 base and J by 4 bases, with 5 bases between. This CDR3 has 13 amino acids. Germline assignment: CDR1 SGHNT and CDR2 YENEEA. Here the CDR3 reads CASSLGVGNTIYF. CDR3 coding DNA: TGTGCCAGCAGCTTAGGAGTGGGAAACACCATATATTTT.

The CDR3: CAITGRETGNTIYF. DNA for the CDR3: TGTGCCATCACGGGGAGGGAAACGGGAAACACCATATATTTT. J is TRBJ1-3 and V is TRBV10-3, with D hard to call. The V gene's germline CDR1 is ENHRY and CDR2 SYGVKD. Deletions cut 7 bases from V and 4 bases from J, with 14 bases between. The CDR3 is made up of 14 amino acids.

CDR3 DNA sequence: TGTGCCAGCAGCATTAGCGGGCCGAGCTCCTACGAGCAGTACTTC. It yields the protein CASSISGPSSYEQYF. The chain joins TRBV7-2 to TRBJ2-7; TRBD2 matches 7 bases. Germline assignment: CDR1 SGHTA and CDR2 FQGNSA. Trimming took 5 bases from V and 0 from J; bases not matched to a gene: 7. The CDR3 loop spans 15 amino acids.

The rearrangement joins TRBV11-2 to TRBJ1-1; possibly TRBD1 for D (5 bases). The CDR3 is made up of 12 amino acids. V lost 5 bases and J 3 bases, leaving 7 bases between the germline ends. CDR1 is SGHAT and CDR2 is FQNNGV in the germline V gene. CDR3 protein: CASSIGDTEAFF. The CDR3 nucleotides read TGTGCCAGCAGCATAGGGGACACTGAAGCTTTCTTT.

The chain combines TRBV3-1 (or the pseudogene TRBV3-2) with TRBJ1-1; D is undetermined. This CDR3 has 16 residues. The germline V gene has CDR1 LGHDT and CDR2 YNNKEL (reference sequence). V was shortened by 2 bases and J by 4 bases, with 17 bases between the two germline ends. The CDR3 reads CASSQLSLVPFTEAFF. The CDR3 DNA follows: TGTGCCAGCAGCCAACTGTCATTGGTCCCCTTCACTGAAGCTTTCTTT.

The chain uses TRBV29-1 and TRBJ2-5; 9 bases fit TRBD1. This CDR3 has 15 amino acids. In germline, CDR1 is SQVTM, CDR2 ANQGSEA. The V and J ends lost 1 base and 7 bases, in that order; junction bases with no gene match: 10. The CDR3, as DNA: TGCAGCGTTGAAGGAGGGACAGGGCCCCCCGGGACCCAGTACTTC. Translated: CSVEGGTGPPGTQYF.

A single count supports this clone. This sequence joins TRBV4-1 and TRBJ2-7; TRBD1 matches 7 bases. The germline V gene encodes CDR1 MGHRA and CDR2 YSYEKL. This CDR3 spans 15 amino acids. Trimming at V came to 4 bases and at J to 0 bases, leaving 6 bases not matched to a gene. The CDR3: CASSPGQASSYEQYF. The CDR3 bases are TGCGCCAGCAGCCCCGGACAGGCGAGCTCCTACGAGCAGTACTTC.

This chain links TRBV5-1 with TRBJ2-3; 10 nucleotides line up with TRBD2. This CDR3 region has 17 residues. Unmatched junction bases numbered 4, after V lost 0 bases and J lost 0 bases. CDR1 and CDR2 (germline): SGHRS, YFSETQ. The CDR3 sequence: CASSLGPSGGSTDTQYF. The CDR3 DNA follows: TGCGCCAGCAGCTTGGGGCCTAGCGGGGGTAGCACAGATACGCAGTATTTT. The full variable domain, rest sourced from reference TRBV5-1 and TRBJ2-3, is KAGVTQTPRYLIKTRGQQVTLSCSPISGHRSVSWYQQTPGQGLQFLFEYFSETQRNKGNFPGRFSGRQFSNSRSEMNVSTLELGDSALYLCASSLGPSGGSTDTQYFGPGTRLTVL.

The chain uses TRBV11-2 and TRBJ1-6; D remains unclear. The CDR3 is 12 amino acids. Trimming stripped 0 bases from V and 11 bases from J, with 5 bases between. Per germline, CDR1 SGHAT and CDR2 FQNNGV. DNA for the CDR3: TGTGCCAGCAGCTTAGAGGTCCCACCCCTCCACTTT. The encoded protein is CASSLEVPPLHF.

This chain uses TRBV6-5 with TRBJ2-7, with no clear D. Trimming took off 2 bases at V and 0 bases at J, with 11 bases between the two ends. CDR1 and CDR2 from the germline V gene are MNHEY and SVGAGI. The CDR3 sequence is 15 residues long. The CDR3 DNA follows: TGTGCCAGCAGTTACGCCGACTGGAGCTCCTACGAGCAGTACTTC. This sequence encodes CASSYADWSSYEQYF.

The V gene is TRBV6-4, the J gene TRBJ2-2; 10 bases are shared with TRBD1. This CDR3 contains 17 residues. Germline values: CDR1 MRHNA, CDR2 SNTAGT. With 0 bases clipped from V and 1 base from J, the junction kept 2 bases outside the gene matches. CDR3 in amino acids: CASSDSGQGVNTGELFF. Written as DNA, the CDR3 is TGTGCCAGCAGTGACTCAGGACAGGGGGTGAACACCGGGGAGCTGTTTTTT.

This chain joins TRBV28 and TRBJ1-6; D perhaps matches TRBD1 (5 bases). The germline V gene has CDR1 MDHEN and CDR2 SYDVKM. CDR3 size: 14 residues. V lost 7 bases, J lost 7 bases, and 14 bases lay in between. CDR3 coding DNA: TGTGCCAGCACCCCCGGGGGAGCAAATTCACCCCTCCACTTT. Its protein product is CASTPGGANSPLHF.

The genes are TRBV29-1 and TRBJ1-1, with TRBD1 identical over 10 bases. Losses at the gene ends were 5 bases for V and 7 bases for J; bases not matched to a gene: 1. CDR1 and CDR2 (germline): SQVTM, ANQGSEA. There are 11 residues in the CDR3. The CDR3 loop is CSVRDRGEAFF. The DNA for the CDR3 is TGCAGCGTTCGGGACAGGGGTGAAGCTTTCTTT.

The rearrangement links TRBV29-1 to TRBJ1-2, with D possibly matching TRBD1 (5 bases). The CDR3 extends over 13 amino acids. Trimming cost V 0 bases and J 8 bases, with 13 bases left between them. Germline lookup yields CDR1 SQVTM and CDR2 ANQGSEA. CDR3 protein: CSVEDLGGDGYTF. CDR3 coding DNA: TGCAGCGTTGAAGATCTGGGGGGGGACGGCTACACCTTC.

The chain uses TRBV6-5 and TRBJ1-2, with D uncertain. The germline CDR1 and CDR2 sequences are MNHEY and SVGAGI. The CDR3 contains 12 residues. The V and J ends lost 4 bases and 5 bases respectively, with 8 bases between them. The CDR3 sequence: CASSSRYYGYTF. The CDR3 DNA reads TGTGCCAGCAGTTCCCGTTATTATGGCTACACCTTC.

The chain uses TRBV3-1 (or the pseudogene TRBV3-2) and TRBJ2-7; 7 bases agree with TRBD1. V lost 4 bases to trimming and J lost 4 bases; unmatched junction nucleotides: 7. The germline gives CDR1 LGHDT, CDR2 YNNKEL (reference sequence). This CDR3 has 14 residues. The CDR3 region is CASSLGTEKYEQYF. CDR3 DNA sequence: TGTGCCAGCAGCCTCGGGACAGAGAAGTACGAGCAGTACTTC.

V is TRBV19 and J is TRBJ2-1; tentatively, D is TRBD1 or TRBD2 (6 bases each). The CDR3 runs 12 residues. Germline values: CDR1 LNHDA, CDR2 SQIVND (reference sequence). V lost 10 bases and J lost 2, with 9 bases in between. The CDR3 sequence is CATGATYNEQFF. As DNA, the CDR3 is TGTGCCACGGGGGCTACCTACAATGAGCAGTTCTTC.

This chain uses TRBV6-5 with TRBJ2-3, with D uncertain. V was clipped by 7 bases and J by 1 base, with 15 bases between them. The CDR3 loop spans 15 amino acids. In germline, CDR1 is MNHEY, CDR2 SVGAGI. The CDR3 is CASNPSSAGTDTQYF. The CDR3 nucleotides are TGTGCCAGCAATCCATCTTCGGCAGGCACAGATACGCAGTATTTT.